A single T cell receptor beta chain is shown here with its context. Its antigen remains unidentified. This record comes from a study of cytomegalovirus exposure and HLA in healthy donors. Both 60 Vbeta primers and 13 Jbeta primers went into the PCR. Clones were sequenced by immunoSEQ multiplex PCR, and TCRdb holds only the in-frame ones, with some missing. Seen here are roughly 97,000 clones, 78% observed once, and the top ten hold roughly 1.7%. This CDR3 contains 15 residues. Trimming removed 7 bases at V and 8 bases at J, with 21 bases between. The germline CDR1 and CDR2 sequences are LNHDA and SQIVND (reference sequence). Notes on the study in general: A later analysis associated around 17,000 TCR beta sequences with HLA alleles at a 0.05 false discovery rate.

Sequencing input: PBMCs. The V and J genes are TRBV19 and TRBJ2-1, with D perhaps matching TRBD2 (6 bases). The receptor was derived from a middle-aged woman in good health and CMV-seronegative. Here the CDR3 reads CASNFRGGIGDEQFF. CDR3 coding DNA: TGTGCCAGTAATTTTAGGGGAGGAATTGGAGATGAGCAGTTCTTC.